This T cell receptor beta chain was recovered during a study of regulatory T cells in long-lasting Graves disease. The wider study: Antithyroid drug exposure in newly diagnosed Graves' patients had lasted under 3 months.

iRepertoire HTBI primers and Arm-PCR of CDR3 regions built TCR beta libraries. MiXCR was run by TCRdb on the multiplex PCR reads, yielding one entry per CDR3 protein. This sample has roughly 380,000 distinct CDR3 sequences, with about 16% found just once. This clonotype was counted ten times or more. Time point denoted: newly diagnosed GD, antithyroid drugs for less than 3 months. With RNA extracted from PBMCs as input, the TCR library was made. Patients met American Thyroid Association criteria for Graves' disease. A volume of about 9 milliliters of peripheral blood was collected in EDTA tubes. Germline values: CDR1 SNHLY, CDR2 FYNNEI. The CDR3 has 13 residues. Trimming cost V 5 bases and J 4 bases; bases outside gene matches: 3.

The chain links TRBV2 to TRBJ2-3; 7 bases match TRBD2. This sequence was found in a female donor with Graves disease. The sequences come from peripheral blood mononuclear cells (PBMCs), collected at new diagnosis, from a patient treated with antithyroid drugs. CDR3 amino acids: CASSSREADTQYF. DNA of the CDR3: TGTGCCAGCAGTAGCCGGGAGGCAGATACGCAGTATTTT. Full variable domain (remainder filled in from reference TRBV2 and TRBJ2-3): EPEVTQTPSHQVTQMGQEVILRCVPISNHLYFYWYRQILGQKVEFLVSFYNNEISEKSEIFDDQFSVERPDGSNFTLKIRSTKLEDSAMYFCASSSREADTQYFGPGTRLTVL.